This T cell receptor beta chain derives from a study of PD-L1 blockade in urothelial cancer. Overall study context: Treatment start was followed by blood analysis at 3 weeks (second dose) and again at 6 weeks.

Measured with immunoSEQ multiplex PCR; TCRdb has only the in-frame clones, and not every one. The repertoire holds tens of thousands of clones, with around 90% as singletons. Specified time point: pretreatment peripheral blood. This sequence originates from a man between 60 and 70 years old with urothelial cancer. The material sequenced was PBMCs, taken around atezolizumab (anti-PD-L1) treatment.

CDR3 nucleotide sequence: TGTGCTAGTGGAGAAACTAGCGGGGGGACGGGTTACACCGGGGAGCTGTTTTTT. It yields the protein CASGETSGGTGYTGELFF. The rearrangement uses TRBV12-5 and TRBJ2-2; TRBD2 agrees at 12 bases. The germline gives CDR1 LGHNT, CDR2 FRNRAP. Trimming cost V 6 bases and J 3 bases; bases outside gene matches: 11. The CDR3 consists of 18 residues. Full variable domain (outside the CDR3, taken from reference TRBV12-5 and TRBJ2-2): DARVTQTPRHKVTEMGQEVTMRCQPILGHNTVFWYRQTMMQGLELLAYFRNRAPLDDSGMPKDRFSAEMPDATLATLKIQPSEPRDSAVYFCASGETSGGTGYTGELFFGEGSRLTVL.